These 8 T cell receptor beta chains were all obtained from the same sample, sequenced in a study of CXCR3-negative and CXCR3-positive naive CD8 T cells (dated by TCRdb to the late 2010s). General findings and caveats noted by the study authors: TRB CDR3s from CXCR3-positive naive cells showed higher hydrophobicity (lower Kidera factor 4), lower energy, and higher strength and volume indices than CXCR3-negative naive cells.

For these TCRs, the target antigens are not known. This sample was sequenced with a NextSeq 550. The Human TCR Profiling Kit (MiLaboratory) was used to prepare UMI-labeled 5' RACE TRB cDNA libraries. The reads were reprocessed in TCRdb, with one entry per CDR3 protein sequence and no accompanying DNA. This sample's clone table shows some 150,000 distinct CDR3 sequences. In total, the top ten clones hold roughly 0.41% of the sample. Sequencing input: naive CXCR3+ CD8+ T cells from blood. In the paper's terms, the cell subset or site label means: CD45RO-CCR7+CD27+CD95- naive CD8+ T cells expressing CXCR3 (TNR3+). The source of these receptors is a human donor in good health. Some clones in this sample may be carry-over from other donors' samples.

The chain uses TRBV2 and TRBJ2-3; TCRdb's D gene call, TRBD1, goes unchecked for lack of DNA. Germline CDR1 reads SNHLY; CDR2 reads FYNNEI. The CDR3 spans 18 residues. The CDR3 loop is CASSEEGVGTGRTDTQYF.

CDR3: CASSLGDMNTEAFF. V and J are TRBV5-1 and TRBJ1-1. Germline V gives CDR1 SGHRS, CDR2 YFSETQ. The CDR3 spans 14 residues.

The chain has TRBV6-6 and TRBJ1-1; the TCRdb D gene call, TRBD1, has no DNA to confirm it. The V gene's germline CDR1 is MNHNY and CDR2 SVGAGI (reference sequence). This CDR3 spans 15 amino acids. CDR3 loop: CASSYSQDRRLEAFF.

V is TRBV6-6 and J is TRBJ2-5. CDR1 MNHNY and CDR2 SVGAGI come from the germline V gene (reference sequence). The CDR3 runs to 14 residues. This chain's CDR3 is CASTSRLAQETQYF.

This chain joins TRBV29-1 and TRBJ2-3; the D gene TCRdb calls, TRBD2, cannot be checked with no DNA. The CDR3 runs to 17 residues. Germline loops: CDR1 SQVTM, CDR2 ANQGSEA. CDR3 residues: CSAGPVVRGGYTDTQYF.

V gene TRBV27 combines with J gene TRBJ2-7; lacking DNA, the TRBD1 call made by TCRdb goes unchecked. The germline V gene encodes CDR1 MNHEY and CDR2 SMNVEV (reference sequence). The CDR3 is 16 residues long. The CDR3 region is CASRITGVGRFYEQYF.

The chain combines TRBV15 with TRBJ2-7; the D call from TCRdb, TRBD2, cannot be confirmed without DNA. The CDR3 extends over 16 amino acids. Germline lookup yields CDR1 LNHNV and CDR2 YYDKDF (reference sequence). This CDR3 reads CATSITNELAAYEQYF.

The chain employs TRBV28 and TRBJ2-2; the D gene TCRdb calls, TRBD1, cannot be checked with no DNA. The CDR3 is made up of 21 amino acids. Germline lookup yields CDR1 MDHEN and CDR2 SYDVKM. The CDR3 here is CASSLLLGSDGTPTVAGELFF.